This T cell receptor (beta chain) derives from a study of blood T cell repertoires in COVID-19 (dated by TCRdb to 2020 to 2021). As for the study more broadly: Samples from collaborators originated in the United States, Italy and Spain and spanned both the acute and convalescent phases of COVID-19. Where HLA class I and class II types were available, the types were taken from metadata supplied by the sample provider, not from assay-based typing. The dataset comprised deeply sampled blood TCRbeta repertoires from subjects exposed to, actively infected with, or recovered from COVID-19. The prospective study material was composed of cDNA or gDNA derived from T cells, B-cell-depleted T cells, or PBMCs. Samples were obtained from the ongoing ImmuneRACE study (first 160 participants) and from over 1,000 subjects provided by 6 global collaborators. A de-identified subject ID, COVID-19 status, age in years and sex were almost always included in the sample metadata. The repertoires were made available in a free public database intended to serve as a resource for research on the immune response to SARS-CoV-2.

Collaborating institutions collected whole blood in K2EDTA tubes following their own protocols. For TCRbeta analysis, collaborator samples were shipped as frozen whole blood, as isolated PBMCs, or as DNA extracted from either sample type. This clone appeared a few times. Its antigen is unknown. Base-call qualities are not available, and no considerably larger clone is one nucleotide away. Per the germline V gene, MNHEY is the CDR1 and SVGAGI is the CDR2. Taken from cysteine to phenylalanine, the CDR3 has 14 residues. The DNA shown is the 42-base CDR3, in frame from base 1. TCRbeta CDR3 regions were amplified from genomic DNA using the immunoSEQ Assay, a bias-controlled multiplex PCR. Regarding the original processing steps: The number of nucleated cells in each sample was estimated by amplification of reference gene primers within the assay. To quantify the absolute abundance of each unique TCRbeta CDR3 rearrangement, sequence reads were collapsed and filtered. For each sample, productive Simpson clonality was calculated by taking the square root of Simpson's diversity index across productive rearrangements. In its TCRdb copy, this immuneACCESS table keeps in-frame sequences only and misses some clones. Where compared with another copy, unresolved V genes explain less than half of these, and the others have no known cause. V and J calls and clone size are as listed in that table; D and trimming were resolved from the DNA. A total of under 200,000 clones appear in this sample, around 81% of them only once. In total, the top ten clones hold under 3% of the sample.

Points the paper makes about the study in general: The quantity of clinical and demographic metadata differed by source and by participant and was supplied without curation.

The source material was peripheral blood. This chain joins TRBV6-5 to TRBJ2-6; the D gene is perhaps TRBD2, from 6 matching bases. The sequence was obtained from a human donor with acute or convalescent COVID-19. The donor label of this sample is uncertain. The CDR3 in this case is CAGGPFSGANVLTF. The DNA reads TGTGCAGGAGGGCCCTTCTCTGGGGCCAACGTCCTGACTTTC.